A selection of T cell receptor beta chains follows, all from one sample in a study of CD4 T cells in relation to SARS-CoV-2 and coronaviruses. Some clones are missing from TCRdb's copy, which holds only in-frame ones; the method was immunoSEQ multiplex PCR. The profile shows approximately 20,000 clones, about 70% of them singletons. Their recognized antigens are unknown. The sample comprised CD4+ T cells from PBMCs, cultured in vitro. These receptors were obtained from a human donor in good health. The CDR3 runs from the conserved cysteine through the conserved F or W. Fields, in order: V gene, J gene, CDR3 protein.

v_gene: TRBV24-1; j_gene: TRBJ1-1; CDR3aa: CATSDGHMNTEAFF
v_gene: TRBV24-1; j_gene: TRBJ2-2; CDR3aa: CATSDRTRDYTGELFF
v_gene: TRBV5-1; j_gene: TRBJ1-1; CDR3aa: CASSGISGAPNTEAFF
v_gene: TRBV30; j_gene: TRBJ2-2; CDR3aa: CAWSRDGELFF
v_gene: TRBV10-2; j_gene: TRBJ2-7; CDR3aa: CASRPGTQYYEQYF
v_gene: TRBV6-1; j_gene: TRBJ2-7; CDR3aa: CASSEAGSSYEQYF
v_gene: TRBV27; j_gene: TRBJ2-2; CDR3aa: CAIRQGQSPGELFF
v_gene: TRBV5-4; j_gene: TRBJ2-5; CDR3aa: CASRELARGSFAETQYF
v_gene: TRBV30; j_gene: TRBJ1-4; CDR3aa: CAWRNHPTNEKLFF
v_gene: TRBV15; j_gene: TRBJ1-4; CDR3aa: CATSRDQASNEKLFF
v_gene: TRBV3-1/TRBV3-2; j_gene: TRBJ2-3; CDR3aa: CASSQLRSTDTQYF
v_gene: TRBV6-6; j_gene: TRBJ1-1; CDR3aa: CASSYPQGVGNTEAFF
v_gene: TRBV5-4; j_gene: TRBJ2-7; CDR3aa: CASRFASDFSYEQYF
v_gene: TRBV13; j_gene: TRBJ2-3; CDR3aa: CASSFYGRGGRADTQYF
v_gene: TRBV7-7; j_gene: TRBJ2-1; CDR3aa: CASSWDSSSYNEQFF
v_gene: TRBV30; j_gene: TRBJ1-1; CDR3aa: CAWSSDRNTEAFF
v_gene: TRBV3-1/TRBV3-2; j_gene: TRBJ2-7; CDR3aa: CASSQGLAGEQYF
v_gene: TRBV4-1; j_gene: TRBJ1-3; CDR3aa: CASSQDRQSSGNTIYF
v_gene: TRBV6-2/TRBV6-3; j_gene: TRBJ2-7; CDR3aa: CASSYQGRRSEQYF
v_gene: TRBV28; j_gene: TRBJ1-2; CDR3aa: CASSLAREPRNYGYTF
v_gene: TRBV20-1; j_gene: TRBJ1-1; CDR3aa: CSASGGAGDTEAFF
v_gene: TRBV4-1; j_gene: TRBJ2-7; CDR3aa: CASSFHSGRFSYEQYF
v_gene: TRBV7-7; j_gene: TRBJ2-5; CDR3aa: CASSLGVLRFQETQYF
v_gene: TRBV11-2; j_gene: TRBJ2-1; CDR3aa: CASSLRLGSSYNEQFF
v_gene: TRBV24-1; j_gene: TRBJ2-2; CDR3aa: CATGGTPLSGGELFF
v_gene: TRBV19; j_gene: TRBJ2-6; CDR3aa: CATGLSGANVLTF
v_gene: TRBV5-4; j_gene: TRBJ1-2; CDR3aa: CASSLNGDYGYTF
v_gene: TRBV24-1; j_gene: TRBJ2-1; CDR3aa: CATSDFPGRLAGGNEQFF
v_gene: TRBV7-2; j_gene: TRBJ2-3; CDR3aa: CASSSDGSTDTQYF
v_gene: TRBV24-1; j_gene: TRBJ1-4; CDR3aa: CATSDGAVSEKLFF
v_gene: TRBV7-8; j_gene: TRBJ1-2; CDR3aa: CASSLGPLGTLNGYTF
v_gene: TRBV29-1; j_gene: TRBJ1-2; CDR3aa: CSVGQGARGYTF
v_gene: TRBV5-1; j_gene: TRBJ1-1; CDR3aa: CASSSESDPRTEAFF
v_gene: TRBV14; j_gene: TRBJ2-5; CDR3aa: CASSPIAGAEQETQYF
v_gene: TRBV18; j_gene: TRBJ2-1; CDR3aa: CASSPPTSGRTYNEQFF
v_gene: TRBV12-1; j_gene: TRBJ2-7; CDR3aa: CASSFYRGNTYEQYF
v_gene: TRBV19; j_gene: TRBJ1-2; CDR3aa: CASSLGQPNYGYTF
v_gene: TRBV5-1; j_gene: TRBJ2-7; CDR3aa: CASSRTAGLVITYEQYF
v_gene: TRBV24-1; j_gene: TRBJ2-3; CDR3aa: CATSDFYGSPTDTQYF
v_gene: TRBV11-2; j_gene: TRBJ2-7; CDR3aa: CASSSQLAGSSYEQYF
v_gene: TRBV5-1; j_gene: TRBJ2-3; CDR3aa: CASSPAVTSGAWWEYF
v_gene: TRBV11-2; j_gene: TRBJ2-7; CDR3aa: CASRLAGGTYEQYF
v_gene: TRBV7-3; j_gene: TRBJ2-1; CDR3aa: CASSFRVGRDNEQFF
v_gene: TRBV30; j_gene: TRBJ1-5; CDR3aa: CAWSLGRDNQPQHF
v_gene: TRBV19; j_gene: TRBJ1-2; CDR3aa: CASSNQGQGVYGYTF
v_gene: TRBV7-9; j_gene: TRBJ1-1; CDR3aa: CASSFGGTDTEAFF
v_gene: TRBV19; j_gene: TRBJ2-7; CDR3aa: CASSIRLDTDIGPYEQYF
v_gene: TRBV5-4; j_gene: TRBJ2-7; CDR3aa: CASSLGSPLYEQYF
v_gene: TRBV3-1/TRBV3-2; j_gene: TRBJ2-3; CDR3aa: CASSQVGSTDTQYF
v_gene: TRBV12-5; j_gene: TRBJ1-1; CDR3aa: CASVRGGSDTEAFF
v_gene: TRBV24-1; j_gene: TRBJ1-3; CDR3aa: CATSPGQEGNTIYF
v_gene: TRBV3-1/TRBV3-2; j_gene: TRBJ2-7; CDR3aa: CASSPFGGGGSEQYF
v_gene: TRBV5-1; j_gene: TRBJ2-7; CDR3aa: CASSLKRPGQGTEQYF
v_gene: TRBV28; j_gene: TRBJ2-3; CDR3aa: CASRTTSGRVDTQYF